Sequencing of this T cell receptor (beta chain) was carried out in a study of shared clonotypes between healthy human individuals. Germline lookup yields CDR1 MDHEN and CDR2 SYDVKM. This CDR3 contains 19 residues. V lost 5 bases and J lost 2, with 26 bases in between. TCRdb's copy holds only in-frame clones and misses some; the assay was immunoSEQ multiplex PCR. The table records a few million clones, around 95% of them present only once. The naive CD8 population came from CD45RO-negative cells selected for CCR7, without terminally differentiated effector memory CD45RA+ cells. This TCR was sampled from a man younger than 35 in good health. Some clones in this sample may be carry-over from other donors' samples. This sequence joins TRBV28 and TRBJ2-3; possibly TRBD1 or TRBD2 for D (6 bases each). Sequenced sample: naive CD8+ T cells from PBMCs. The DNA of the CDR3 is TGTGCCAGCAGTCTGACTAGTGAACTTGAGGGGGTAAACACAGATACGCAGTATTTT. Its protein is CASSLTSELEGVNTDTQYF. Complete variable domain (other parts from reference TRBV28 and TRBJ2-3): DVKVTQSSRYLVKRTGEKVFLECVQDMDHENMFWYRQDPGLGLRLIYFSYDVKMKEKGDIPEGYSVSREKKERFSLILESASTNQTSMYLCASSLTSELEGVNTDTQYFGPGTRLTVL.